This entry lists 26 T cell receptor beta chains sequenced from one sample in a study of T cell repertoires in cytomegalovirus infection (dated by TCRdb to the late 2010s). Sequenced on an Illumina HiSeq 1500. TCRdb reprocessed the public reads (quality trimming at Q25 with fastp, clone calling with MiXCR) and kept in-frame beta chains. Rows merge per CDR3 protein into single entries with the most common DNA and genes. Here the sample has more than 50,000 distinct CDR3 sequences; about 33% occur a single time. 70% of the sample rests with the top ten. Their antigens are not known. Sequencing was carried out using PBMCs, sequenced either directly or after in vitro stimulation (not recorded which). These receptors originate from a human donor in good health (CMV status not recorded). Some clones in this sample may be carry-over from other donors' samples.

V usage is TRBV6-2 or TRBV6-3 and J usage is TRBJ1-2; 7 nucleotides agree with TRBD1. The CDR3 consists of 13 residues. Trimming at V came to 11 bases and at J to 4 bases, leaving 10 bases not matched to a gene. The germline gives CDR1 MNHEY, CDR2 SVGEGT. In DNA form, the CDR3 reads TGTGCCTCCCTCGAAGGGGGCGGCTATGGCTACACCTTC. This encodes CASLEGGGYGYTF.

J is TRBJ1-4 and V is TRBV6-6, with D hard to call. From germline, CDR1 is MNHNY and CDR2 SVGAGI (reference sequence). V was trimmed by 2 bases and J by 8 bases, leaving 12 bases between them. CDR3 length: 14 residues. The CDR3 DNA sequence: TGTGCCAGCAGTTACGCCAGCCTAATGGAAAAACTGTTTTTT. Residues: CASSYASLMEKLFF.

This clonotype was seen a few times. V usage is TRBV27 and J usage is TRBJ1-1; TRBD1 matches at 7 bases. The CDR3 runs 17 residues. Looked up from germline, CDR1 is MNHEY and CDR2 is SMNVEV (reference sequence). The V gene end was trimmed by 6 bases and the J gene end by 0 bases; junction bases not matched to a gene: 13. The CDR3, as DNA: TGTGCCAGCAGCCCGAACAGGGGCGCGGGCATGAACACTGAAGCTTTCTTT. Translated: CASSPNRGAGMNTEAFF.

The CDR3 DNA is TGTGCCAGCTTACACAGGGGCCACACAGATACGCAGTATTTT. Amino acid sequence: CASLHRGHTDTQYF. This rearrangement joins TRBV6-6 to TRBJ2-3, with 7 bases lining up with TRBD1. Germline V CDR1 and CDR2: MNHNY, SVGAGI (reference sequence). This CDR3 region has 14 residues. The V and J ends lost 8 bases and 2 bases, in that order; junction bases with no gene match: 7.

This chain connects TRBV14 to TRBJ2-1; D is unclear. Germline values: CDR1 SGHDN, CDR2 FVKESK. The V end was cut by 4 bases, the J end by 9 bases, with 13 bases between. CDR3 length: 13 residues. CDR3: CASSRSWASEQFF. As DNA, the CDR3 is TGTGCCAGCAGCCGGTCTTGGGCGAGTGAGCAGTTCTTC.

J is TRBJ1-1 and V is TRBV5-1; 9 nucleotides line up with TRBD1. Germline-derived CDR1 and CDR2 are SGHRS and YFSETQ. This CDR3 region has 16 residues. The V gene end was trimmed by 3 bases and the J gene end by 4 bases; junction bases not matched to a gene: 10. The CDR3 region is CASSSRTGDVSTEAFF. Written as DNA, the CDR3 is TGCGCCAGCAGCTCCCGGACAGGGGACGTTAGCACTGAAGCTTTCTTT. Looking up the rest from reference TRBV5-1 and TRBJ1-1 gives the full variable domain: KAGVTQTPRYLIKTRGQQVTLSCSPISGHRSVSWYQQTPGQGLQFLFEYFSETQRNKGNFPGRFSGRQFSNSRSEMNVSTLELGDSALYLCASSSRTGDVSTEAFFGQGTRLTVV.

This clonotype has a handful of counts. For the CDR3, the DNA is TGCAGTGCTAGAGATCATACGGCTAACTATGGCTACACCTTC. Protein product: CSARDHTANYGYTF. The chain uses TRBV20-1 and TRBJ1-2, with D unresolved. V was shortened by 0 bases and J by 0 bases, with 8 bases between the two germline ends. Germline assignment: CDR1 DFQATT and CDR2 SNEGSKA (reference sequence). The length of the CDR3 is 14 residues.

This sequence joins TRBV28 and TRBJ1-6; D might be TRBD1 (6 bases). This CDR3 spans 15 amino acids. Germline V gene sequence: CDR1 MDHEN, CDR2 SYDVKM. Between the trimmed V and J ends, which lost 5 bases and 7 bases, there was a span of 15 bases. The CDR3 bases are TGTGCCAGCAGTCCCAGGGGCCCAGGGAATTCACCCCTCCACTTT. It codes for CASSPRGPGNSPLHF.

CDR3 region: CAISGSGGIHNEQFF. CDR3 DNA: TGTGCCATCAGTGGTAGCGGGGGAATCCACAATGAGCAGTTCTTC. The gene calls are TRBV10-3 and TRBJ2-1, with 9 nucleotides matching TRBD2. Germline CDR1 and CDR2: ENHRY and SYGVKD. With 4 bases clipped from V and 5 bases from J, the junction kept 6 bases outside the gene matches. The CDR3 has 15 residues.

The genes are TRBV3-1 and TRBJ1-1; D is uncertain. CDR1 and CDR2 (germline): LGHDT, YNNKEL (reference sequence). Trimming pared 1 base from V and 0 bases from J, leaving 9 bases between. CDR3 length equals 15 residues. The CDR3 DNA is TGTGCCAGCAGCCAAGTAGGAGGTATGAACACTGAAGCTTTCTTT. It codes for CASSQVGGMNTEAFF.

This clonotype turned up a few times. The gene calls are TRBV11-2 and TRBJ2-1; no clear D gene. The CDR3 covers 11 residues. V was trimmed by 1 base and J by 8 bases, leaving 3 bases between them. The V gene's germline CDR1 is SGHAT and CDR2 FQNNGV. In nucleotides, the CDR3 is TGTGCCAGCAGCTTAGTCTATGAGCAGTTCTTC. Its translation: CASSLVYEQFF.

This chain joins TRBV7-6 and TRBJ2-3, with D possibly TRBD1 on 5 matching bases. Trimming took 3 bases from V and 7 from J, leaving 17 bases between them. Germline CDR1 SGHVS, CDR2 FNYEAQ. The CDR3 runs 15 residues. The CDR3 region has the DNA TGTGCCAGCAGCTTCCGACAAGACAGCCGGAATACGCAGTATTTT. Its protein product is CASSFRQDSRNTQYF.

This clonotype showed up just a few times. The genes are TRBV12-3 or TRBV12-4 and TRBJ2-1; D gene uncertain. Trimming pared 6 bases from V and 0 bases from J, leaving 12 bases between. This CDR3 has 15 amino acids. The CDR3 spells CASSLKAPSYNEQFF. CDR3 coding DNA: TGTGCCAGCAGCCTTAAGGCTCCCTCCTACAATGAGCAGTTCTTC.

The chain uses TRBV6-6 and TRBJ1-5; a weak D match, TRBD1 (5 bases). The CDR3 consists of 15 residues. Germline lookup yields CDR1 MNHNY and CDR2 SVGAGI (reference sequence). V lost 2 bases, J lost 6 bases, and 14 bases lay in between. CDR3 bases: TGTGCCAGCAGTTACGCTTCAGGGAACTTTCAGCCCCAGCATTTT. This translates into CASSYASGNFQPQHF.

This clonotype was picked up many times. The chain is built from TRBV27 and TRBJ1-3, with D maybe TRBD1 (5 bases). The V end was cut by 5 bases, the J end by 4 bases, with 9 bases between. The CDR3 is 13 amino acids. The germline gives CDR1 MNHEY, CDR2 SMNVEV (reference sequence). CDR3: CASSGQLGNTIYF. In DNA, the CDR3 is TGTGCCAGCAGTGGACAACTCGGAAACACCATATATTTT.

The chain combines TRBV12-3 or TRBV12-4 with TRBJ2-1; 14 positions match TRBD2. This CDR3 is built from 15 residues. V shed 6 bases, J shed 8 bases, and the junction held 6 bases outside the gene matches. The chain's CDR3 is CASSETSGGAHEQFF. The CDR3 nucleotides are TGTGCCAGCAGCGAGACTAGCGGGGGGGCGCATGAGCAGTTCTTC.

This clonotype was detected many times. This chain uses TRBV7-8 with TRBJ1-4; D remains unclear. Germline assignment: CDR1 SGHVS and CDR2 FQNEAQ. CDR3 length: 15 residues. The germline V and J ends were trimmed by 5 bases and 11 bases, with 21 bases remaining between them. CDR3 protein: CASSPRAGPYTKLFF. The DNA of the CDR3 is TGTGCCAGCAGCCCACGGGCAGGTCCATACACTAAACTGTTTTTT.

This rearrangement joins TRBV11-2 to TRBJ2-5; the match to TRBD1 covers 8 bases. The CDR3 consists of 16 residues. Germline CDR1 SGHAT, CDR2 FQNNGV. V lost 5 bases and J lost 1; bases outside the gene matches: 9. The DNA for the CDR3 is TGTGCCAGCAGCGCCGGACAGGGAAAAAGCCAAGAGACCCAGTACTTC. Residues: CASSAGQGKSQETQYF.

J is TRBJ1-1 and V is TRBV6-2 or TRBV6-3; D gene uncertain. V shed 2 bases and J shed 6 bases, with 10 bases lying between them. The CDR3 runs to 13 residues. The germline V gene has CDR1 MNHEY and CDR2 SVGEGT. The CDR3 is CASSYTPGAEAFF. The CDR3, as DNA: TGTGCCAGCAGTTACACACCCGGGGCTGAAGCTTTCTTT.

This clonotype came up a few times. The chain employs TRBV6-5 and TRBJ2-5; the match to TRBD2 covers 7 bases. CDR3 length: 16 amino acids. Germline CDR1 MNHEY, CDR2 SVGAGI. With 1 base clipped from V and 3 bases from J, the junction kept 8 bases outside the gene matches. The CDR3 sequence: CASSYWWGGGKETQYF. In DNA form, the CDR3 reads TGTGCCAGCAGTTACTGGTGGGGGGGAGGGAAAGAGACCCAGTACTTC.

The sample holds a few counts of this clonotype. This chain links TRBV11-3 with TRBJ2-1, with 8 bases matching TRBD2. Germline CDR1 reads SGHNT; CDR2 reads YENEEA. This CDR3 spans 14 amino acids. V dropped 5 bases and J dropped 5; count of bases not matched to a gene: 5. CDR3 loop: CASSLGLAHNEQFF. As DNA, the CDR3 is TGTGCCAGCAGCCTCGGACTAGCCCACAATGAGCAGTTCTTC.

This rearrangement joins TRBV5-1 to TRBJ2-7, with a tentative D call TRBD1 (8 bases). V dropped 1 base and J dropped 4 bases, with 18 bases sitting between them. Germline V gene data show CDR1 as SGHRS and CDR2 as YFSETQ. The CDR3 loop spans 16 amino acids. CDR3 coding DNA: TGCGCCAGCAGCTTGCAGGGGGCCCGGGGGGTTTACGAGCAGTACTTC. Protein product: CASSLQGARGVYEQYF.

The V gene is TRBV18, the J gene TRBJ2-3, with D possibly TRBD2 on 5 matching bases. CDR3 size: 17 residues. Per germline, CDR1 KGHSH and CDR2 LQKENI. The V gene lost 3 bases and the J gene lost 4 bases, with 20 bases spanning the gap. The CDR3 nucleotides are TGTGCCAGCTCACCGACCGGGCCTATCCGGCGGGCAGATACGCAGTATTTT. It encodes CASSPTGPIRRADTQYF. The variable domain in full, completed from reference TRBV18 and TRBJ2-3, reads NAGVMQNPRHLVRRRGQEARLRCSPMKGHSHVYWYRQLPEEGLKFMVYLQKENIIDESGMPKERFSAEFPKEGPSILRIQQVVRGDSAAYFCASSPTGPIRRADTQYFGPGTRLTVL.

This clonotype has ten or more counts. The V gene is TRBV7-2, the J gene TRBJ1-5, with 9 bases matching TRBD1. Germline lookup yields CDR1 SGHTA and CDR2 FQGNSA. CDR3 length: 14 amino acids. With 4 bases clipped from V and 7 bases from J, the junction kept 5 bases outside the gene matches. DNA of the CDR3: TGTGCCAGCAGCTACAGGGGGCGGGACCAGCCCCAGCATTTT. This gives the protein CASSYRGRDQPQHF. The full variable domain, its missing parts supplied by reference TRBV7-2 and TRBJ1-5, is GAGVSQSPSNKVTEKGKDVELRCDPISGHTALYWYRQSLGQGLEFLIYFQGNSAPDKSGLPSDRFSAERTGGSVSTLTIQRTQQEDSAVYLCASSYRGRDQPQHFGDGTRLSIL.

This clonotype was detected only a few times. The V call is TRBV6-2 or TRBV6-3, the J call TRBJ2-7; D remains unclear. The V gene's germline CDR1 is MNHEY and CDR2 SVGEGT. The length of the CDR3 is 17 residues. The V end was cut by 6 bases, the J end by 3 bases, with 24 bases between. The CDR3 loop reads CASSKLATGPPSYEQYF. The CDR3 DNA sequence: TGTGCCAGCAGCAAGCTCGCAACCGGGCCCCCGAGCTACGAGCAGTACTTC.

J is TRBJ2-4 and V is TRBV7-2; either TRBD1 or TRBD2 may supply D (7 bases each). V lost 10 bases and J 8 bases, leaving 18 bases between the germline ends. The CDR3 runs to 13 residues. Looked up from germline, CDR1 is SGHTA and CDR2 is FQGNSA. The CDR3 region has the DNA TGTGCCACTCAGGGGGGGTCTGGGGACATTCAGTACTTC. Encoded protein: CATQGGSGDIQYF.